The next 3 T cell receptor beta chains were all read from a single sample in a study of OX40 agonist ivuxolimab in advanced cancers. Sequencing used immunoSEQ multiplex PCR; TCRdb keeps in-frame clones, though not all of them. Here the sample spans about 50,000 clones, about 88% being singletons. The input for sequencing was CD4+ or CD8+ T cells sorted from blood, taken in a trial of the OX40 agonist ivuxolimab. These receptors originate from an adult with an advanced solid tumor such as melanoma, head and neck, liver or kidney cancer.

The rearrangement links TRBV14 to TRBJ1-1; no clear D gene. The V end lost 1 base, the J end lost 5 bases, and 8 bases lay between the germline ends. The CDR3 contains 13 residues. In germline, CDR1 is SGHDN, CDR2 FVKESK. CDR3 sequence: CASSQGMGTEAFF. Here the CDR3 DNA reads TGTGCCAGCAGCCAAGGAATGGGGACTGAAGCTTTCTTT.

The chain links TRBV30 to TRBJ2-4; 7 nucleotides line up with TRBD1. The CDR3 extends over 15 amino acids. Germline-derived CDR1 and CDR2 are GTSNPN and SVGIG (reference sequence). Trimming removed 1 base from V and 9 bases from J; junction bases left unmatched: 12. This CDR3 reads CAWSGNRGRVAIQYF. The CDR3 DNA sequence: TGTGCCTGGAGTGGAAACAGGGGAAGGGTCGCCATTCAGTACTTC.

The chain combines TRBV30 with TRBJ2-6; D is possibly TRBD2 (6 bases). The V end was cut by 4 bases, the J end by 2 bases, with 12 bases between. This CDR3 region has 15 residues. From germline, CDR1 is GTSNPN and CDR2 SVGIG (reference sequence). The CDR3 here is CAWNLWGAGANVLTF. The CDR3 nucleotides read TGTGCCTGGAACCTGTGGGGGGCTGGGGCCAACGTCCTGACTTTC. Full variable domain (missing parts from reference TRBV30 and TRBJ2-6): SQTIHQWPATLVQPVGSPLSLECTVEGTSNPNLYWYRQAAGRGLQLLFYSVGIGQISSEVPQNLSASRPQDRQFILSSKKLLLSDSGFYLCAWNLWGAGANVLTFGAGSRLTVL.